This T cell receptor (beta chain) was obtained from a study of shared clonotypes between healthy human individuals. This CDR3 is built from 17 residues. The germline V gene has CDR1 LGHNA and CDR2 YNFKEQ. V lost 1 base and J 2 bases, leaving 12 bases between the germline ends. Assay: immunoSEQ multiplex PCR; the TCRdb copy retains only in-frame clones and omits some. The sample records about 1.1 million clones, about 80% being singletons. This clonotype was sampled from a man aged 18 to 35 in good health. Some clones in this sample may be carry-over from other donors' samples. The material sequenced was memory CD4+ T cells from PBMCs. Subset meaning: CD45RA-negative fraction. J is TRBJ2-6 and V is TRBV4-2, with D tentatively TRBD1 (6 bases). As DNA, the CDR3 is TGTGCCAGCAGCCAAGCTGAGGCAGGGGCTGGGGCCAACGTCCTGACTTTC. This encodes CASSQAEAGAGANVLTF.